A single sample is the source of the 30 T cell receptor beta chains below, sequenced in a study of identical twins. TCRdb processed the 5' RACE reads anew with MiXCR; each CDR3 protein has one entry. Of 700,000 or so distinct CDR3 sequences listed, under 9% are singletons. These sequences were also reported in another study, on yellow fever vaccine responses in identical twins.

The sample consisted of PBMCs. All receptors come from a woman aged 18 to 35 in good health.

The chain links TRBV28 to TRBJ1-1; TRBD1 might be the D (5 bases). Germline V gene lookup returns CDR1 MDHEN and CDR2 SYDVKM. The V end was cut by 5 bases, the J end by 3 bases, with 13 bases between. This CDR3 spans 14 amino acids. CDR3 residues: CASSPSREYTEAFF. In DNA form, the CDR3 reads TGTGCCAGCAGTCCCTCCAGGGAGTACACTGAAGCTTTCTTT. Full variable domain (remainder filled in from reference TRBV28 and TRBJ1-1): DVKVTQSSRYLVKRTGEKVFLECVQDMDHENMFWYRQDPGLGLRLIYFSYDVKMKEKGDIPEGYSVSREKKERFSLILESASTNQTSMYLCASSPSREYTEAFFGQGTRLTVV.

The rearrangement uses TRBV28 and TRBJ2-7; TRBD1 agrees at 9 bases. Trimming at V came to 7 bases and at J to 4 bases, leaving 8 bases not matched to a gene. The CDR3 loop spans 14 amino acids. Germline CDR1 MDHEN, CDR2 SYDVKM. The CDR3 region is CASTPHRGLYEQYF. DNA for the CDR3: TGTGCCAGCACCCCGCACAGGGGGCTATACGAGCAGTACTTC.

This clonotype has just a few counts. The chain has TRBV7-2 and TRBJ2-7; D is unclear. V was trimmed by 4 bases and J by 0 bases, leaving 13 bases between them. CDR3 length equals 15 residues. Germline V gene sequence: CDR1 SGHTA, CDR2 FQGNSA. As DNA, the CDR3 is TGTGCCAGCAGCTACGGGCAGGCCAACTCCTACGAGCAGTACTTC. Protein: CASSYGQANSYEQYF. Full variable domain (outside the CDR3, taken from reference TRBV7-2 and TRBJ2-7): GAGVSQSPSNKVTEKGKDVELRCDPISGHTALYWYRQSLGQGLEFLIYFQGNSAPDKSGLPSDRFSAERTGGSVSTLTIQRTQQEDSAVYLCASSYGQANSYEQYFGPGTRLTVT.

This clonotype was detected many times. This chain connects TRBV6-5 to TRBJ1-2, with no clear D. Deletions cut 2 bases from V and 8 bases from J, with 18 bases between. The CDR3 runs 15 residues. CDR1 is MNHEY and CDR2 is SVGAGI in the germline V gene. CDR3 region: CASSYTEAGSAGYTF. The DNA for the CDR3 is TGTGCCAGCAGTTACACGGAGGCCGGGTCCGCCGGCTACACCTTC.

The chain joins TRBV2 to TRBJ2-5; 7 bases are shared with TRBD2. Looked up from germline, CDR1 is SNHLY and CDR2 is FYNNEI. Losses at the gene ends were 6 bases for V and 1 base for J; bases not matched to a gene: 14. The CDR3 extends over 17 amino acids. The CDR3 sequence is CASRRRLVGGTQETQYF. The CDR3 DNA reads as TGTGCCAGCAGGAGAAGATTGGTCGGGGGGACCCAAGAGACCCAGTACTTC.

This clonotype has more than one count but fewer than ten. The chain has TRBV27 and TRBJ2-1; D is unresolved. The CDR3 has 14 residues. Germline assignment: CDR1 MNHEY and CDR2 SMNVEV (reference sequence). Trimming pared 6 bases from V and 5 bases from J, leaving 14 bases between. The CDR3 nucleotides are TGTGCCAGCAGCTGGTTCAACAATAACAATGAGCAGTTCTTC. This gives the protein CASSWFNNNNEQFF.

This clonotype was found many times. Here the CDR3 reads CASSSYGQGAREQYF. CDR3 nucleotides: TGTGCCAGCAGTTCCTATGGACAGGGGGCGCGTGAGCAGTACTTC. The genes are TRBV28 and TRBJ2-7; the match to TRBD1 covers 11 bases. Germline CDR1 and CDR2: MDHEN and SYDVKM. This CDR3 contains 15 residues. J gave up 7 bases and V 4 bases, and 9 bases lay outside the gene matches. The whole variable domain, filled in from reference TRBV28 and TRBJ2-7, reads DVKVTQSSRYLVKRTGEKVFLECVQDMDHENMFWYRQDPGLGLRLIYFSYDVKMKEKGDIPEGYSVSREKKERFSLILESASTNQTSMYLCASSSYGQGAREQYFGPGTRLTVT.

In its sample, this clonotype was seen a few times. The chain carries TRBV6-1 and TRBJ2-7, with 11 bases matching TRBD2. This CDR3 contains 18 residues. The germline V gene has CDR1 MNHNS and CDR2 SASEGT. V shed 6 bases, J shed 2 bases, and the junction held 15 bases outside the gene matches. The DNA of the CDR3 is TGTGCCAGCAGGTGGGACGCACAGGGGACTAGCGGAGCCTACGAGCAGTACTTC. This codes for CASRWDAQGTSGAYEQYF.

This clonotype was seen a few times. The chain links TRBV15 to TRBJ2-5; D possibly corresponds to TRBD1 (6 bases). The ends were cut back, 0 bases at V and 5 bases at J, with 19 bases in the middle. Per germline, CDR1 LNHNV and CDR2 YYDKDF (reference sequence). The CDR3 length is 17 residues. The CDR3 loop reads CATSRDGKPGHGETQYF. In DNA form, the CDR3 reads TGTGCCACCAGCAGAGATGGGAAACCGGGACACGGGGAGACCCAGTACTTC. The variable domain in full, completed from reference TRBV15 and TRBJ2-5, reads DAMVIQNPRYQVTQFGKPVTLSCSQTLNHNVMYWYQQKSSQAPKLLFHYYDKDFNNEADTPDNFQSRRPNTSFCFLDIRSPGLGDTAMYLCATSRDGKPGHGETQYFGPGTRLLVL.

This clonotype was observed a handful of times. V usage is TRBV13 and J usage is TRBJ2-2; 10 bases are a match to TRBD1. V gave up 1 base and J gave up 0 bases; unmatched junction bases: 8. The CDR3 length is 19 residues. Germline V lookup: CDR1 PRHDT, CDR2 FYEKMQ (reference sequence). This CDR3 reads CASSLEIGGTGANTGELFF. In nucleotides, the CDR3 is TGTGCCAGCAGCTTAGAGATCGGCGGGACAGGGGCGAACACCGGGGAGCTGTTTTTT.

This clonotype came up a few times. The chain has TRBV20-1 and TRBJ2-1, with 11 nucleotides matching TRBD2. The CDR3 is made up of 15 amino acids. Germline CDR1 reads DFQATT; CDR2 reads SNEGSKA (reference sequence). V was clipped by 3 bases and J by 12 bases; unmatched bases: 13. The CDR3 region is CSARVDIVLAGGQFF. CDR3 DNA sequence: TGCAGTGCTAGGGTGGACATAGTTCTAGCGGGAGGGCAGTTCTTC.

This clonotype was counted many times. This rearrangement joins TRBV4-3 to TRBJ2-2; TRBD1 aligns across 9 bases. The germline V gene encodes CDR1 LGHNA and CDR2 YSLEER. The V and J ends lost 8 bases and 2 bases, in that order; junction bases with no gene match: 6. The CDR3 totals 15 residues. The DNA of the CDR3 is TGCGCCAGCGCGCGACAGGGGGGTAACACCGGGGAGCTGTTTTTT. It translates to CASARQGGNTGELFF.

On this clonotype itself: An end of the junction differs from the germline gene, which may be a read error. The chain carries TRBV6-2 or TRBV6-3 and TRBJ2-7; D ambiguous. The CDR3 sequence is 12 residues long. The V gene's germline CDR1 is MNHEY and CDR2 SVGEGT. CDR3 nucleotide sequence: TGTACCAGCAGCCCCCAATCCTACGAGCAGTACTTC. This encodes CTSSPQSYEQYF.

This clonotype has just a few counts. The V and J genes are TRBV5-8 and TRBJ1-2; D is unclear. Germline V gives CDR1 SGHTS, CDR2 YDEGEE. The CDR3 loop spans 15 amino acids. V lost 4 bases, J lost 7 bases, and 20 bases lay in between. The CDR3 region has the DNA TGTGCCAGCAGCCTCCGTGTGGAGGAAGGAGGTGGCTACACCTTC. Protein: CASSLRVEEGGGYTF. Complete variable domain (other parts from reference TRBV5-8 and TRBJ1-2): EAGVTQSPTHLIKTRGQQATLRCSPISGHTSVYWYQQALGLGLQFLLWYDEGEERNRGNFPPRFSGRQFPNYSSELNVNALELEDSALYLCASSLRVEEGGGYTFGSGTRLTVV.

This clonotype was picked up a small number of times. J is TRBJ2-1 and V is TRBV5-1; TRBD1 matches at 8 bases. Germline CDR1 is SGHRS and CDR2 is YFSETQ. The CDR3 extends over 15 amino acids. V trimming: 6 bases; J trimming: 4 bases; junction bases outside the gene matches: 9. The CDR3 is CASMRTGPPYNEQFF. The CDR3 DNA reads as TGCGCCAGCATGCGGACAGGGCCCCCTTACAATGAGCAGTTCTTC.

The rearrangement joins TRBV27 to TRBJ2-7; 14 nucleotides agree with TRBD2. The CDR3 extends over 15 amino acids. Germline-derived CDR1 and CDR2 are MNHEY and SMNVEV (reference sequence). With V trimmed by 1 base and J by 6 bases, 2 bases remained unmatched. Written as DNA, the CDR3 is TGTGCCAGCAGTTTATGGGGGACTAGCGGGGGCGAGCAGTACTTC. It specifies CASSLWGTSGGEQYF.

V usage is TRBV6-1 and J usage is TRBJ1-5, with TRBD1 matching 10 bases. The CDR3 has 15 amino acids. J gave up 7 bases and V 6 bases, and 9 bases lay outside the gene matches. Germline values: CDR1 MNHNS, CDR2 SASEGT. The CDR3: CASRPGQGDRQPQHF. The CDR3 bases are TGTGCCAGCAGACCCGGACAGGGGGATAGGCAGCCCCAGCATTTT.

This clonotype was detected many times. This chain links TRBV27 with TRBJ2-1, with 8 bases that match TRBD1. Per the germline V gene, CDR1 is MNHEY and CDR2 is SMNVEV (reference sequence). Trimming at V came to 6 bases and at J to 5 bases, leaving 6 bases not matched to a gene. The CDR3 spans 14 residues. The CDR3 nucleotides are TGTGCCAGCAGCCTACAGGGGGGTAACAATGAGCAGTTCTTC. Protein: CASSLQGGNNEQFF.

This clonotype occurred once. The chain couples TRBV10-3 to TRBJ2-7, with a tentative D call TRBD1 (5 bases). Germline assignment: CDR1 ENHRY and CDR2 SYGVKD. The CDR3 totals 14 residues. Trimming removed 1 base at V and 2 bases at J, with 9 bases between. Written as DNA, the CDR3 is TGTGCCATCAGTGAGTTGGACAATCCCTACGAGCAGTACTTC. Protein product: CAISELDNPYEQYF.

This clonotype was detected only a few times. V gene TRBV28 combines with J gene TRBJ2-1; D unclear. Germline V gene lookup returns CDR1 MDHEN and CDR2 SYDVKM. Trimming took off 2 bases at V and 7 bases at J, with 21 bases between the two ends. This CDR3 is 17 amino acids long. CDR3 loop: CASSLDTATRGINEQFF. In DNA form, the CDR3 reads TGTGCCAGCAGTTTAGATACAGCCACCCGTGGGATAAATGAGCAGTTCTTC.

This clonotype was observed at least ten times. The V call is TRBV27, the J call TRBJ2-1; 7 bases agree with TRBD1. The ends lost 7 bases at V and 3 bases at J; junction bases unmatched: 3. The CDR3 is 13 residues long. CDR1 and CDR2 from the germline V gene are MNHEY and SMNVEV (reference sequence). CDR3 amino acids: CASTAGGYNEQFF. CDR3 sequence (DNA): TGTGCCAGCACAGCAGGGGGCTACAATGAGCAGTTCTTC.

This chain links TRBV9 with TRBJ2-3; TRBD2 matches 7 bases. The CDR3 has 16 amino acids. V trimming: 3 bases; J trimming: 5 bases; junction bases outside the gene matches: 12. CDR1 is SGDLS, CDR2 YYNGEE, per germline. The CDR3 is CASSEPSPGLEDTQYF. DNA for the CDR3: TGTGCCAGCAGCGAGCCCTCCCCCGGACTAGAAGATACGCAGTATTTT.

The J gene is TRBJ1-3, the V gene TRBV29-1; a weak D match, TRBD1 (6 bases). The germline V gene encodes CDR1 SQVTM and CDR2 ANQGSEA. V lost 5 bases, J lost 2 bases, and 10 bases lay in between. CDR3 size: 13 residues. The CDR3 DNA follows: TGCAGCGTTCTACAGGGTACTGGAAACACCATATATTTT. The encoded protein is CSVLQGTGNTIYF.

V is TRBV2 and J is TRBJ1-2; D uncertain. The germline gives CDR1 SNHLY, CDR2 FYNNEI. Trimming took off 6 bases at V and 2 bases at J, with 7 bases between the two ends. CDR3 length: 12 residues. CDR3 loop: CASRTRNYGYTF. Here the CDR3 DNA reads TGTGCCAGCAGGACCCGCAACTATGGCTACACCTTC.

This clonotype was detected many times. The rearrangement joins TRBV4-2 to TRBJ2-2, with unresolved D. CDR3 length equals 15 residues. Looked up from germline, CDR1 is LGHNA and CDR2 is YNFKEQ. V lost 4 bases to trimming and J lost 2 bases, with 11 bases between them. CDR3 sequence reads: CASSLNSDNTGELFF. The CDR3 DNA is TGTGCCAGCAGCCTTAATTCAGATAACACCGGGGAGCTGTTTTTT.

This clonotype came up a few times. The rearrangement uses TRBV6-5 and TRBJ2-5; 9 bases agree with TRBD1. CDR1 MNHEY and CDR2 SVGAGI come from the germline V gene. This CDR3 has 19 amino acids. The trim removed 2 bases at V and 2 bases at J, leaving 15 bases unmatched. The CDR3 DNA reads TGTGCCAGCAGTTACATCAACAGGGGGCCAGCGTTCCCTCAAGAGACCCAGTACTTC. Translating it yields CASSYINRGPAFPQETQYF.

The table lists this clonotype with many counts. V gene TRBV27 combines with J gene TRBJ1-2; D unresolved. CDR3 length equals 14 residues. The ends were cut back, 6 bases at V and 5 bases at J, with 16 bases in the middle. CDR1 is MNHEY and CDR2 is SMNVEV in the germline V gene (reference sequence). The CDR3 protein is CASSPNAGGYGYTF. CDR3 nucleotide sequence: TGTGCCAGCAGCCCCAATGCGGGAGGGTATGGCTACACCTTC.

This clonotype has a handful of counts. The rearrangement joins TRBV7-9 to TRBJ2-7, with D possibly called TRBD1 or TRBD2 (5 bases each). The germline CDR1 and CDR2 sequences are SEHNR and FQNEAQ (reference sequence). This CDR3 spans 14 amino acids. Trimming pared 5 bases from V and 6 bases from J, leaving 17 bases between. CDR3 coding DNA: TGTGCCAGCAGCCAGGCAGGGAGAGGTCCCGAGCAGTACTTC. Its translation is CASSQAGRGPEQYF.

The rearrangement links TRBV5-1 to TRBJ2-1; 8 positions match TRBD2. Trimming removed 4 bases from V and 4 bases from J; junction bases left unmatched: 7. There are 15 residues in the CDR3. CDR1 and CDR2 (germline): SGHRS, YFSETQ. The CDR3 loop is CASSPRTSTYNEQFF. The DNA of the CDR3 is TGCGCCAGCAGCCCGCGGACTAGCACGTACAATGAGCAGTTCTTC.

There are a few counts of this clonotype. The chain couples TRBV12-3 or TRBV12-4 to TRBJ1-5; unclear D gene. The V end was cut by 2 bases, the J end by 6 bases, with 8 bases between. The CDR3 totals 13 residues. CDR3 sequence reads: CASSLKSFQPQHF. The CDR3 DNA is TGTGCCAGCAGTTTAAAGTCGTTTCAGCCCCAGCATTTT.